Each of the 11 T cell receptor beta chains below was sequenced from the same sample in a study of cytomegalovirus exposure and HLA in healthy donors. PCR used 60 Vbeta primers and 13 Jbeta primers. Assay used: immunoSEQ multiplex PCR; TCRdb lists only in-frame clones, some missing. The sample contains approximately 110,000 clones, around 77% of which appear only once. Sequenced input: PBMCs. The receptor source for this set is a human donor in good health.

The chain combines TRBV19 with TRBJ1-6, with 8 nucleotides matching TRBD1. The junction had 3 bases not matched to a gene; V was cut back by 6 bases and J by 5 bases. Germline V gene lookup returns CDR1 LNHDA and CDR2 SQIVND (reference sequence). The CDR3 sequence is 14 residues long. The DNA of the CDR3 is TGTGCCAGTAGGACAGGGGAGGATAATTCACCCCTCCACTTT. This translates into CASRTGEDNSPLHF. Variable domain in full (rest from reference TRBV19 and TRBJ1-6): DGGITQSPKYLFRKEGQNVTLSCEQNLNHDAMYWYRQDPGQGLRLIYYSQIVNDFQKGDIAEGYSVSREKKESFPLTVTSAQKNPTAFYLCASRTGEDNSPLHFGNGTRLTVT.

This chain joins TRBV18 and TRBJ1-1; unclear D gene. Germline V CDR1 and CDR2: KGHSH, LQKENI. The CDR3 consists of 14 residues. With 5 bases removed from V and 3 bases from J, the gap between germline ends came to 13 bases. CDR3 coding DNA: TGTGCCAGCTCATCTGCGGCATCACACACTGAAGCTTTCTTT. It yields the protein CASSSAASHTEAFF. The full variable domain, with the rest looked up from reference TRBV18 and TRBJ1-1, is NAGVMQNPRHLVRRRGQEARLRCSPMKGHSHVYWYRQLPEEGLKFMVYLQKENIIDESGMPKERFSAEFPKEGPSILRIQQVVRGDSAAYFCASSSAASHTEAFFGQGTRLTVV.

The V gene is TRBV5-5, the J gene TRBJ2-1, with TRBD2 matching over 9 bases. Germline assignment: CDR1 SGHKS and CDR2 YYEKEE (reference sequence). The CDR3 consists of 17 residues. The V gene end was trimmed by 2 bases and the J gene end by 9 bases; junction bases not matched to a gene: 15. As DNA, the CDR3 is TGTGCCAGCAGCTTAATCCCGCCTAGCGGGATCTGGATTGAGCAGTTCTTC. Encoded protein: CASSLIPPSGIWIEQFF. The variable domain in full, with the rest retrieved from reference TRBV5-5 and TRBJ2-1, is DAGVTQSPTHLIKTRGQQVTLRCSPISGHKSVSWYQQVLGQGPQFIFQYYEKEERGRGNFPDRFSARQFPNYSSELNVNALLLGDSALYLCASSLIPPSGIWIEQFFGPGTRLTVL.

The count of this clone is one. V gene TRBV19 combines with J gene TRBJ2-7, with 7 bases aligning to TRBD1. CDR1 is LNHDA, CDR2 SQIVND, per germline (reference sequence). The CDR3 totals 15 residues. Trimming cost V 4 bases and J 2 bases; bases outside gene matches: 8. The CDR3, as DNA: TGTGCCAGTAGTACCTCGACAGGGCCACCCTACGAGCAGTACTTC. The encoded protein is CASSTSTGPPYEQYF.

This clone was seen just once. V gene TRBV9 combines with J gene TRBJ2-5, with D possibly being TRBD1 (6 bases). In germline, CDR1 is SGDLS, CDR2 YYNGEE. This CDR3 comprises 15 residues. V was clipped by 4 bases and J by 2 bases, with 15 bases between them. For the CDR3, the DNA is TGTGCCAGCAGCTCAAACCCAGGGGAACAAGAGACCCAGTACTTC. Translation: CASSSNPGEQETQYF.

The chain's CDR3 is CASSQPTENTEAFF. The CDR3 DNA is TGCGCCAGCAGCCAACCTACAGAGAACACTGAAGCTTTCTTT. This chain links TRBV4-1 with TRBJ1-1; no firm D call. This CDR3 is 14 amino acids long. Germline values: CDR1 MGHRA, CDR2 YSYEKL. Between the trimmed V and J ends, which lost 2 bases and 1 base, there was a span of 8 bases.

V and J are TRBV5-1 and TRBJ2-7; TRBD1 aligns across 8 bases. Trimming cost V 4 bases and J 4 bases; bases outside gene matches: 10. Germline-derived CDR1 and CDR2 are SGHRS and YFSETQ. The CDR3 runs 15 residues. The DNA of the CDR3 is TGCGCCAGCAGCCCTGACAGGGGTCCGAGGTACGAGCAGTACTTC. Its translation: CASSPDRGPRYEQYF.

The V and J genes are TRBV7-8 and TRBJ2-1; 8 positions match TRBD2. From germline, CDR1 is SGHVS and CDR2 FQNEAQ. The CDR3 extends over 14 amino acids. Unmatched junction bases numbered 5, after V lost 5 bases and J lost 5 bases. The CDR3 here is CASSPTRGDNEQFF. The CDR3 nucleotides are TGTGCCAGCAGCCCAACGCGGGGGGACAATGAGCAGTTCTTC. Full variable domain (missing parts from reference TRBV7-8 and TRBJ2-1): GAGVSQSPRYKVAKRGQDVALRCDPISGHVSLFWYQQALGQGPEFLTYFQNEAQLDKSGLPSDRFFAERPEGSVSTLKIQRTQQEDSAVYLCASSPTRGDNEQFFGPGTRLTVL.

This chain uses TRBV5-4 with TRBJ2-5, with D possibly being TRBD2 (5 bases). TRBJ2-7 explains the end of the DNA better; the J call may be wrong. CDR1 and CDR2 (germline): SGHNT, YYREEE (reference sequence). The CDR3 has 14 residues. The CDR3 nucleotides read TGTGCCAGCAGCGACGCGAGCGGCTCCTACGAGCAGTACTTC. This codes for CASSDASGSYEQYF.

The chain is built from TRBV5-1 and TRBJ2-2; no reliable D call. V lost 1 base and J lost 6, with 7 bases in between. Germline V gene lookup returns CDR1 SGHRS and CDR2 YFSETQ. The CDR3 contains 13 residues. The CDR3 here is CASSLYGPGELFF. The CDR3 nucleotides are TGCGCCAGCAGCTTGTATGGGCCCGGGGAGCTGTTTTTT. The variable domain in full, completed from reference TRBV5-1 and TRBJ2-2, reads KAGVTQTPRYLIKTRGQQVTLSCSPISGHRSVSWYQQTPGQGLQFLFEYFSETQRNKGNFPGRFSGRQFSNSRSEMNVSTLELGDSALYLCASSLYGPGELFFGEGSRLTVL.

The V gene is TRBV5-8, the J gene TRBJ2-1; D is unclear. CDR3 length: 14 residues. Germline-derived CDR1 and CDR2 are SGHTS and YDEGEE. V was clipped by 4 bases and J by 6 bases, with 14 bases between them. CDR3 nucleotide sequence: TGTGCCAGCAGCCCCCAGGCCTCGACCAATGAGCAGTTCTTC. It codes for CASSPQASTNEQFF.